This entry is about one TCR beta chain. Its recognized antigen is unknown. Within one base of it there is no much larger clone, and no base qualities were kept. The sample is drawn from a study of OX40 agonist ivuxolimab in advanced cancers. Concerning the study at large: The costimulatory receptor OX40 (CD134) was targeted by ivuxolimab, a fully human IgG2 agonistic monoclonal antibody. Partial responses were achieved by three dose-escalation patients, of whom one had hepatocellular carcinoma and two had cutaneous melanoma. Intravenous ivuxolimab was administered to patients every 2 weeks at six dose levels: 0.01, 0.1, 0.3, 1.5, 3 and 10 mg/kg. Of the roughly 51 patients in dose escalation, 19 had hepatocellular carcinoma, about 15 had melanoma, 9 had renal cell carcinoma and 9 had head and neck cancer. Prior anti-PD-1, anti-PD-L1 or anti-CTLA-4 therapy was permitted, and approximately 40% of dose-escalation patients had received checkpoint inhibitors. The dose-escalation cohort was roughly 83% male with a mean age of about 54 years, ranging from roughly 20 to 80. The monotherapy dose-escalation portion (N ≈ 52 patients) of the phase I ivuxolimab trial is reported in the paper. Peripheral TCRbeta sequencing aimed to test whether ivuxolimab altered TCR sequence diversity and caused clonal T-cell expansion. Summary of the overall study and its limitations: In the 0.1-3.0 mg/kg groups, partial responders were among the patients with the lowest normalized peripheral clonal expansion, particularly in CD8+ T cells. Low levels of normalized T-cell clonal expansion were also seen in some nonresponding patients. At doses of 0.1 to 3.0 mg/kg, clonal expansion of both CD4+ and CD8+ blood T cells was observed from baseline to week 6. After ivuxolimab, CD8+ T cells had more expanded clones than CD4+ T cells on average. The antigen specificity of the peripheral T cells that underwent clonal expansion was not determined.

For sequencing of the TCRbeta CDR3 region, genomic DNA was extracted from the sorted cells. The immunoSEQ Assay was used for sequencing of TCRbeta CDR3 regions. TCRdb mirrors the immuneACCESS table, restricted to in-frame sequences. Some clones are absent from its copies; in checked studies, under half trace to an unresolved V gene, and the reason for the others is unknown. Counted in this sample were about 76,000 clones; 65% to 90% of them appeared once. The ten top clones hold about 0.6% of the sample. Taken from cysteine to phenylalanine, the CDR3 has 15 residues. Kept here is only the CDR3 DNA, which spans 45 bases and is read in frame from base 1. Sequences SGHTA (CDR1) and FQGNSA (CDR2) are obtained from the germline V gene. Trimming takes 5 bases off V and 1 base off J; junction bases not matched to a gene: 1. Patients with autoimmune disease history or receiving systemic immunosuppression were excluded from the trial. Peripheral blood for TCR sequencing was drawn from every dose cohort at baseline, at cycle 4 day 1 and at cycle 7 day 1. The samples were drawn from a first-in-human, open-label, multicenter phase I dose-escalation trial of ivuxolimab. Adults with locally advanced or metastatic melanoma, renal cell carcinoma, hepatocellular carcinoma or head and neck squamous cell carcinoma were enrolled in the trial. Before TCR sequencing, CD4+ T cells and CD8+ T cells from peripheral blood were sorted into separate populations.

This TCR was recovered from an adult with an advanced solid tumor such as melanoma, head and neck, liver or kidney cancer. Specimen: CD4+ or CD8+ T cells sorted from blood, collected in a trial of the OX40 agonist ivuxolimab. This receptor chain uses TRBV7-2 and TRBJ2-2; 10 bases in between match TRBD2. The CDR3 in this case is CASSRLAGNTGELFF. Here is the DNA: TGTGCCAGCAGCCGACTAGCGGGGAACACCGGGGAGCTGTTTTTT.